Following are 9 T cell receptor beta chains from one sample sequenced in a study of T-cell memory formation after mild COVID-19. TCRdb called the 5' RACE reads again in MiXCR, with one record for every CDR3 protein. The repertoire holds roughly 130,000 distinct CDR3 sequences, with approximately 6.2% as singletons. Sequenced sample: PBMCs or a T cell subset sorted from them (not recorded which). The receptors were sampled from an adult woman who had mild COVID-19 (a few samples of this study predate the infection). Cell type and time point are not known.

This clonotype occurred many times. This chain joins TRBV27 and TRBJ2-1; TRBD2 matches 7 bases. V dropped 5 bases and J dropped 4; count of bases not matched to a gene: 11. CDR3 length equals 16 residues. The germline V gene has CDR1 MNHEY and CDR2 SMNVEV (reference sequence). The DNA for the CDR3 is TGTGCCAGCAGTCCCCTAGCGGCCGGCCTTTACAATGAGCAGTTCTTC. Residues: CASSPLAAGLYNEQFF.

This clonotype has at least ten counts. The V call is TRBV12-3 or TRBV12-4, the J call TRBJ2-5, with a possible D match to TRBD1 (6 bases). The CDR3 totals 13 residues. V lost 8 bases and J 6 bases, leaving 16 bases between the germline ends. In DNA form, the CDR3 reads TGTGCCAGCGCCGAGGACAGACGGCAGACCCAGTACTTC. Its translation is CASAEDRRQTQYF.

There are a few counts of this clonotype. V and J are TRBV29-1 and TRBJ1-5, with D tentatively TRBD1 (6 bases). The CDR3 has 13 amino acids. The ends were cut back, 6 bases at V and 2 bases at J, with 11 bases in the middle. The V gene's germline CDR1 is SQVTM and CDR2 ANQGSEA. CDR3 in amino acids: CSVRGGGNQPQHF. The DNA of the CDR3 is TGCAGCGTCCGAGGGGGGGGCAATCAGCCCCAGCATTTT.

The table lists this clonotype with many counts. The chain combines TRBV12-3 or TRBV12-4 with TRBJ2-5; no clear D. Between the trimmed V and J ends, which lost 6 bases and 5 bases, there was a span of 7 bases. The CDR3 loop spans 11 amino acids. CDR3 sequence (DNA): TGTGCCAGCAGCATAGGGGAGACCCAGTACTTC. This codes for CASSIGETQYF.

This clonotype has at least ten counts. The chain joins TRBV20-1 to TRBJ1-5; no clear D gene. There are 12 residues in the CDR3. The germline V and J ends were trimmed by 3 bases and 5 bases, with 8 bases remaining between them. Germline V gives CDR1 DFQATT, CDR2 SNEGSKA (reference sequence). This chain's CDR3 is CSARVSDQPQHF. The CDR3, as DNA: TGCAGTGCTAGGGTCTCCGATCAGCCCCAGCATTTT.

The J gene is TRBJ1-1, the V gene TRBV10-3; the match to TRBD1 covers 8 bases. CDR1 and CDR2 (germline): ENHRY, SYGVKD. Trimming took 7 bases from V and 1 from J; bases not matched to a gene: 2. The CDR3 spans 13 residues. The CDR3: CAITGTGNTEAFF. CDR3 bases: TGTGCCATCACCGGGACAGGGAACACTGAAGCTTTCTTT.

The V and J genes are TRBV5-4 and TRBJ2-5, with 7 bases identical to TRBD2. The germline gives CDR1 SGHNT, CDR2 YYREEE (reference sequence). CDR3 length: 14 amino acids. The CDR3 protein is CAVGGSYLQETQYF. In DNA, the CDR3 is TGTGCAGTGGGGGGGTCATACCTCCAAGAGACCCAGTACTTC.

This clonotype was seen at least ten times. V is TRBV25-1 and J is TRBJ2-7; D is unclear. This CDR3 is built from 14 residues. The germline gives CDR1 MGHDK, CDR2 SYGVNS. Deletions cut 7 bases from V and 1 base from J, with 14 bases between. CDR3 DNA: TGTGCCAGCACCCTAGGGAAGGGTTCCTACGAGCAGTACTTC. Protein product: CASTLGKGSYEQYF.

The CDR3 bases are TGTGCCAGCAGCCCCCCCGCGAGGACAGCACGCTACACCTTC. Amino acid sequence: CASSPPARTARYTF. The chain is built from TRBV7-2 and TRBJ1-2; D may be TRBD1 (6 bases). The CDR3 consists of 14 residues. Germline V CDR1 and CDR2: SGHTA, FQGNSA. The V end lost 5 bases, the J end lost 9 bases, and 19 bases lay between the germline ends.